This TCR beta chain was captured in a study of OX40 agonist ivuxolimab in advanced cancers. Study at large: Those treated in dose escalation had hepatocellular carcinoma, melanoma, renal cell cancer or head and neck cancer. Partial responses, seen in three patients, involved one hepatocellular carcinoma and two cutaneous melanomas.

Profiling relied on immunoSEQ multiplex PCR, and the TCRdb table lists in-frame clones only, not all of them. The profile shows more than 80,000 clones, approximately 87% of them singletons. Whole-study results and caveats: The study did not work out the antigen specificity of the expanded peripheral T cells. At 0.1 to 3.0 mg/kg and by week 6, clonal expansion occurred in CD4+ and CD8+ blood T cells.

With 0 bases removed from V and 1 base from J, the gap between germline ends came to 14 bases. This CDR3 comprises 17 residues. CDR1 is LGHNA and CDR2 is YNFKEQ in the germline V gene. Of note for this clone: Its specificity is not known.

The sequence was obtained from an adult with an advanced solid tumor such as melanoma, head and neck, liver or kidney cancer. Sequences were derived from CD4+ or CD8+ T cells sorted from blood, sampled in a trial of the OX40 agonist ivuxolimab. The V gene is TRBV4-2, the J gene TRBJ2-3; TRBD2 is a possible D gene (7 bases). The CDR3 reads CASSQDQGGGRTDTQYF. The CDR3 DNA is TGTGCCAGCAGCCAAGATCAGGGCGGGGGCCGCACAGATACGCAGTATTTT.